These 27 T cell receptor beta chains originate from one sample sequenced in a study of OX40 agonist ivuxolimab in advanced cancers. Libraries were prepared by immunoSEQ multiplex PCR; TCRdb keeps only in-frame clonotypes and omits some of them. The sample consists of tens of thousands of clones, about 91% of them appearing once. The material sequenced was CD4+ or CD8+ T cells sorted from blood, taken in a trial of the OX40 agonist ivuxolimab. The origin of the receptors is an adult with an advanced solid tumor such as melanoma, head and neck, liver or kidney cancer.

DNA for the CDR3: TGCGCCAGCAGCCAAGCCGGTAGCGGGAGGGGCACCGGGGAGCTGTTTTTT. Translating gives CASSQAGSGRGTGELFF. The genes are TRBV4-1 and TRBJ2-2; 11 bases match TRBD2. The CDR3 length is 17 residues. CDR1 is MGHRA, CDR2 YSYEKL, per germline. With V trimmed by 1 base and J by 4 bases, 5 bases remained unmatched.

This chain uses TRBV29-1 with TRBJ2-2; no reliable D call. The CDR3 loop spans 12 amino acids. V was cut by 4 bases and J by 6 bases, with 9 bases left in between. Germline CDR1 SQVTM, CDR2 ANQGSEA. The CDR3 DNA reads as TGCAGCGTTGGGGAAGCATCCGGGGAGCTGTTTTTT. Protein: CSVGEASGELFF.

This chain links TRBV14 with TRBJ2-3; 7 nucleotides align to TRBD1. The length of the CDR3 is 15 residues. The V and J ends lost 5 bases and 2 bases, in that order; junction bases with no gene match: 7. The V gene's germline CDR1 is SGHDN and CDR2 FVKESK. The CDR3 loop reads CASSLQGSVTDTQYF. The CDR3 coding sequence is TGTGCCAGCAGCTTACAGGGGTCTGTCACAGATACGCAGTATTTT. Full variable domain (outside the CDR3, taken from reference TRBV14 and TRBJ2-3): EAGVTQFPSHSVIEKGQTVTLRCDPISGHDNLYWYRRVMGKEIKFLLHFVKESKQDESGMPNNRFLAERTGGTYSTLKVQPAELEDSGVYFCASSLQGSVTDTQYFGPGTRLTVL.

V and J are TRBV7-9 and TRBJ2-3, with 11 bases lining up with TRBD1. CDR1 SEHNR and CDR2 FQNEAQ come from the germline V gene (reference sequence). With V trimmed by 0 bases and J by 3 bases, 5 bases remained unmatched. CDR3 length: 17 amino acids. CDR3 sequence: CASSLADRGPLTDTQYF. The CDR3 region has the DNA TGTGCCAGCAGCTTAGCGGACAGGGGGCCCTTAACAGATACGCAGTATTTT.

In this sample, this clone turned up once. J is TRBJ2-1 and V is TRBV10-3, with 7 bases that match TRBD2. V dropped 2 bases and J dropped 0; count of bases not matched to a gene: 10. This CDR3 is 18 amino acids long. CDR1 and CDR2 from the germline V gene are ENHRY and SYGVKD. CDR3 residues: CAISERVTSTISYNEQFF. CDR3 nucleotide sequence: TGTGCCATCAGTGAGCGAGTGACTAGCACCATCTCCTACAATGAGCAGTTCTTC.

The chain joins TRBV7-2 to TRBJ2-5; D gene uncertain. Germline CDR1 reads SGHTA; CDR2 reads FQGNSA. V was clipped by 5 bases and J by 5 bases, with 15 bases between them. The CDR3 loop spans 14 amino acids. The CDR3 region is CASSPKPGLETQYF. The CDR3 DNA follows: TGTGCCAGCAGCCCGAAGCCCGGGTTGGAGACCCAGTACTTC.

The chain recombines TRBV27 with TRBJ2-2; possibly TRBD1 for D (5 bases). The V end was cut by 3 bases, the J end by 0 bases, with 17 bases between. Per germline, CDR1 MNHEY and CDR2 SMNVEV (reference sequence). The length of the CDR3 is 18 residues. This CDR3 reads CASSLFGPGSANTGELFF. In DNA form, the CDR3 reads TGTGCCAGCAGTTTGTTCGGACCAGGGTCGGCGAACACCGGGGAGCTGTTTTTT.

The chain couples TRBV30 to TRBJ1-3; D gene uncertain. The V and J ends lost 4 bases and 6 bases respectively, with 13 bases between them. In germline, CDR1 is GTSNPN, CDR2 SVGIG (reference sequence). The CDR3 consists of 13 residues. The CDR3: CAWTGISENTIYF. The CDR3 bases are TGTGCCTGGACTGGAATTTCCGAAAACACCATATATTTT.

The chain links TRBV11-3 to TRBJ2-5, with 7 bases lining up with TRBD2. The V gene's germline CDR1 is SGHNT and CDR2 YENEEA. V lost 5 bases, J lost 2 bases, and 2 bases stayed unmatched. The CDR3 covers 13 residues. The chain's CDR3 is CASSRRGQETQYF. CDR3 DNA sequence: TGTGCCAGCAGCCGGCGGGGGCAAGAGACCCAGTACTTC.

V gene TRBV19 combines with J gene TRBJ2-2, with 12 bases aligning to TRBD2. Germline V lookup: CDR1 LNHDA, CDR2 SQIVND (reference sequence). The V and J ends lost 8 bases and 4 bases, in that order; junction bases with no gene match: 14. The CDR3 is 18 amino acids. The CDR3 sequence is CASLASGRALFGTGELFF. DNA of the CDR3: TGTGCCAGTCTGGCTAGCGGGAGGGCCCTCTTTGGCACCGGGGAGCTGTTTTTT.

The rearrangement uses TRBV9 and TRBJ2-2; 9 positions match TRBD1. V lost 0 bases to trimming and J lost 5 bases; unmatched junction nucleotides: 2. This CDR3 comprises 15 residues. Germline V lookup: CDR1 SGDLS, CDR2 YYNGEE. The CDR3 nucleotides are TGTGCCAGCAGCGTAGGGGACAGGGTTACCGGGGAGCTGTTTTTT. The encoded protein is CASSVGDRVTGELFF.

The chain joins TRBV13 to TRBJ2-1, with unresolved D. The CDR3 has 15 residues. CDR1 and CDR2 (germline): PRHDT, FYEKMQ (reference sequence). Trimming took off 5 bases at V and 3 bases at J, with 14 bases between the two ends. The CDR3 region has the DNA TGTGCCAGCAGCGTAGATATGGGGAACTACAATGAGCAGTTCTTC. Translation gives CASSVDMGNYNEQFF.

This sequence joins TRBV6-5 and TRBJ1-4; TRBD1 matches 8 bases. Germline values: CDR1 MNHEY, CDR2 SVGAGI. CDR3 length: 15 amino acids. The V and J ends lost 0 bases and 8 bases, in that order; junction bases with no gene match: 5. The CDR3 protein is CASSYSKQGGEKLFF. CDR3 in DNA: TGTGCCAGCAGTTACTCGAAACAGGGGGGCGAAAAACTGTTTTTT.

V gene TRBV29-1 combines with J gene TRBJ1-1, with 10 bases matching TRBD1. The germline gives CDR1 SQVTM, CDR2 ANQGSEA. The V segment lost 7 bases and the J segment 7 bases; nucleotides outside the gene matches: 3. This CDR3 spans 11 amino acids. The CDR3 spells CSAGQGVEAFF. CDR3 coding DNA: TGCAGCGCCGGACAGGGGGTTGAAGCTTTCTTT.

J is TRBJ2-7 and V is TRBV5-4; perhaps TRBD2 as D (5 bases). CDR1 is SGHNT, CDR2 YYREEE, per germline (reference sequence). This CDR3 has 15 residues. V gave up 0 bases and J gave up 2 bases, with 12 bases separating them. The CDR3 loop reads CASSLAGVRAYEQYF. The CDR3 coding sequence is TGTGCCAGCAGCTTGGCCGGGGTGAGGGCCTACGAGCAGTACTTC.

The J gene is TRBJ2-5, the V gene TRBV7-2, with 9 bases identical to TRBD2. Trimming at V came to 6 bases and at J to 14 bases, leaving 16 bases not matched to a gene. The CDR3 length is 14 residues. CDR1 SGHTA and CDR2 FQGNSA come from the germline V gene. The CDR3 region is CASSGAASGTYPYF. CDR3 nucleotide sequence: TGTGCCAGCAGTGGAGCGGCTAGCGGGACGTACCCCTACTTC.

This sequence joins TRBV7-8 and TRBJ1-2, with TRBD1 matching 12 bases. CDR1 SGHVS and CDR2 FQNEAQ come from the germline V gene. CDR3 length: 15 residues. V dropped 5 bases and J dropped 5; count of bases not matched to a gene: 6. The CDR3 here is CASSEGDRGRYGYTF. The CDR3 DNA is TGTGCCAGCAGCGAAGGGGACAGGGGGCGATATGGCTACACCTTC.

The chain employs TRBV29-1 and TRBJ2-7, with 7 bases identical to TRBD1. Per germline, CDR1 SQVTM and CDR2 ANQGSEA. This CDR3 comprises 12 residues. V dropped 5 bases and J dropped 6; count of bases not matched to a gene: 7. CDR3 sequence (DNA): TGCAGCGTTTTGATTAGGGGGCGCGAGCAGTACTTC. This sequence encodes CSVLIRGREQYF.

The CDR3 region has the DNA TGCAGCGCCCAAGGCGGGGTGGGCACAGATACGCAGTATTTT. The encoded protein is CSAQGGVGTDTQYF. This rearrangement joins TRBV29-1 to TRBJ2-3; a weak D match, TRBD2 (6 bases). Germline V gene data show CDR1 as SQVTM and CDR2 as ANQGSEA. The CDR3 contains 14 residues. The V and J ends lost 7 bases and 1 base respectively, with 15 bases between them.

The chain combines TRBV6-5 with TRBJ2-2; 7 bases are shared with TRBD1. The CDR3 covers 16 residues. In germline, CDR1 is MNHEY, CDR2 SVGAGI. Trimming cost V 4 bases and J 5 bases; bases outside gene matches: 10. In DNA, the CDR3 is TGTGCCAGCAGTTTTTTGACAGGGCAGGAAACCGGGGAGCTGTTTTTT. It translates to CASSFLTGQETGELFF.

The genes are TRBV29-1 and TRBJ1-2; 8 bases are shared with TRBD1. J lost 8 bases, V lost 5 bases, and 4 bases had no gene match. This CDR3 has 11 residues. The V gene's germline CDR1 is SQVTM and CDR2 ANQGSEA. In nucleotides, the CDR3 is TGCAGCGTTACAGGGGGAAACGGCTACACCTTC. This gives the protein CSVTGGNGYTF.

V usage is TRBV5-1 and J usage is TRBJ2-1; D perhaps matches TRBD2 (6 bases). V dropped 4 bases and J dropped 4 bases, with 15 bases sitting between them. Per the germline V gene, CDR1 is SGHRS and CDR2 is YFSETQ. This CDR3 region has 15 residues. CDR3 sequence reads: CASSLRDSRYNEQFF. In DNA, the CDR3 is TGCGCCAGCAGCCTCCGGGACTCCCGTTACAATGAGCAGTTCTTC. Using reference TRBV5-1 and TRBJ2-1 for the parts outside the CDR3, the full variable domain is KAGVTQTPRYLIKTRGQQVTLSCSPISGHRSVSWYQQTPGQGLQFLFEYFSETQRNKGNFPGRFSGRQFSNSRSEMNVSTLELGDSALYLCASSLRDSRYNEQFFGPGTRLTVL.

The chain combines TRBV18 with TRBJ1-1; D is possibly TRBD1 (6 bases). Germline CDR1 and CDR2: KGHSH and LQKENI. V lost 3 bases and J lost 1, with 9 bases in between. The CDR3 loop spans 14 amino acids. The CDR3 loop is CASSPLGQNTEAFF. CDR3 bases: TGTGCCAGCTCACCGTTGGGACAGAACACTGAAGCTTTCTTT.

Comment on this clone: Germline and junction disagree at one end, which may indicate a read error. The chain carries TRBV18 and TRBJ2-5; TRBD1 matches at 7 bases. The CDR3 length is 14 residues. Germline values: CDR1 KGHSH, CDR2 LQKENI. CDR3: CASSPGTVVETQYF. DNA for the CDR3: TGTGCCAGCTCACCAGGGACAGTAGTAGAGACTCAGTACTTC.

The DNA of the CDR3 is TGTGCCAGCAGTGATCGCCAGGGCGGGTTGGACGAGCAGTACTTC. It translates to CASSDRQGGLDEQYF. The chain couples TRBV2 to TRBJ2-7; D possibly uses TRBD1 or TRBD2 (5 bases each). The germline CDR1 and CDR2 sequences are SNHLY and FYNNEI. V was cut by 3 bases and J by 5 bases, with 17 bases left in between. The CDR3 is made up of 15 amino acids.

This chain links TRBV19 with TRBJ2-1, with a weak D call TRBD2 (6 bases). Germline V gene lookup returns CDR1 LNHDA and CDR2 SQIVND (reference sequence). This CDR3 has 15 amino acids. The V end lost 6 bases, the J end lost 6 bases, and 18 bases lay between the germline ends. For the CDR3, the DNA is TGTGCCAGTAGGCCTAGACTAGACCGGGGCAATGAGCAGTTCTTC. Residues: CASRPRLDRGNEQFF.

In the case of this clone: This sample includes further DNA sequences coding for the same CDR3. Here the CDR3 reads CASSLYQGGTDTQYF. The CDR3 DNA follows: TGTGCCAGCAGCTTGTATCAGGGAGGTACAGATACGCAGTATTTT. V is TRBV5-4 and J is TRBJ2-3; D may be TRBD2 (6 bases). CDR1 is SGHNT, CDR2 YYREEE, per germline (reference sequence). This CDR3 has 15 amino acids. The V gene lost 1 base and the J gene lost 3 bases, with 12 bases spanning the gap. Complete variable domain (other parts from reference TRBV5-4 and TRBJ2-3): ETGVTQSPTHLIKTRGQQVTLRCSSQSGHNTVSWYQQALGQGPQFIFQYYREEENGRGNFPPRFSGLQFPNYSSELNVNALELDDSALYLCASSLYQGGTDTQYFGPGTRLTVL.